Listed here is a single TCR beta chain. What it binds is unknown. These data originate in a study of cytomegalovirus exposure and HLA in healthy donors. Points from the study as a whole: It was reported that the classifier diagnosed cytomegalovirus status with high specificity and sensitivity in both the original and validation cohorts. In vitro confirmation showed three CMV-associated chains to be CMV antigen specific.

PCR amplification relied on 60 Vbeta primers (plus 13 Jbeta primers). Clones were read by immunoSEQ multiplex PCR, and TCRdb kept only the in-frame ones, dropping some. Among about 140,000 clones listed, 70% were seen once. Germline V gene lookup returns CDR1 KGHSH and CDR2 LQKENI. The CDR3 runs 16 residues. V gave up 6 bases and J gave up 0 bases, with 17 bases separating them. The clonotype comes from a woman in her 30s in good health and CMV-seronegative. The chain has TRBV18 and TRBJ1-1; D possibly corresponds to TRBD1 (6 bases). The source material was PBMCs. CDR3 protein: CASSLTRDNMNTEAFF. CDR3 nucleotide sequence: TGTGCCAGCTCTCTGACTCGGGACAACATGAACACTGAAGCTTTCTTT.